This TCR beta chain was documented in a study of blood T cell repertoires in COVID-19. Study overall: Acute-phase and convalescent COVID-19 samples originated in the United States, Italy and Spain. T cells, B-cell-depleted T cells, or PBMCs supplied cDNA or gDNA.

Sequencing used immunoSEQ multiplex PCR; TCRdb keeps in-frame clones, though not all of them. The table includes fewer than 70,000 clones, 88% detected once. The CDR3 length is 12 residues. V gave up 0 bases and J gave up 2 bases, with 3 bases separating them. CDR1 is SGHRS, CDR2 YFSETQ, per germline. Sequenced material: peripheral blood. This sequence originates from a woman in her seventies with active COVID-19. This rearrangement joins TRBV5-1 to TRBJ2-7; D remains unclear. The CDR3: CASSLEPYEQYF. Written as DNA, the CDR3 is TGCGCCAGCAGCTTGGAGCCCTACGAGCAGTACTTC.